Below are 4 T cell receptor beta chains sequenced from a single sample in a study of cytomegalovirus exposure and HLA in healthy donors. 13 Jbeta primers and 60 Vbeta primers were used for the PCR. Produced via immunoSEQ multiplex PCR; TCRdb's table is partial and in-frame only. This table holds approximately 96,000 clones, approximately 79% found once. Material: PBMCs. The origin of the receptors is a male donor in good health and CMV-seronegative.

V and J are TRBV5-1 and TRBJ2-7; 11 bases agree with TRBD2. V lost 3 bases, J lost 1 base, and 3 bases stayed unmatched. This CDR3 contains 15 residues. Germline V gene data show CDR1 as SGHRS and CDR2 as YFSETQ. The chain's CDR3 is CASSSGLAGSYEQYF. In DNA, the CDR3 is TGCGCCAGCAGCTCCGGACTAGCGGGTTCCTACGAGCAGTACTTC.

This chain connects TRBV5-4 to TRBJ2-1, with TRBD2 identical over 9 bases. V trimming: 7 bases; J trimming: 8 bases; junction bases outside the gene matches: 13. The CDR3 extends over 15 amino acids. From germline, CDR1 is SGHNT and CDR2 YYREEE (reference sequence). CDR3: CASFGGSGRYYEQFF. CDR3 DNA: TGTGCCAGCTTCGGAGGTAGCGGGAGATACTATGAGCAGTTCTTC. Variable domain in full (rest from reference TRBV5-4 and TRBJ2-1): ETGVTQSPTHLIKTRGQQVTLRCSSQSGHNTVSWYQQALGQGPQFIFQYYREEENGRGNFPPRFSGLQFPNYSSELNVNALELDDSALYLCASFGGSGRYYEQFFGPGTRLTVL.

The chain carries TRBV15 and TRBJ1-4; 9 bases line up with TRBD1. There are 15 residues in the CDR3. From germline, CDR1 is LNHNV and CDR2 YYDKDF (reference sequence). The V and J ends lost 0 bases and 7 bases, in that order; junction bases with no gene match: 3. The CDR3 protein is CATSRDQGQGEKLFF. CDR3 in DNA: TGTGCCACCAGCAGAGACCAGGGACAGGGTGAAAAACTGTTTTTT.

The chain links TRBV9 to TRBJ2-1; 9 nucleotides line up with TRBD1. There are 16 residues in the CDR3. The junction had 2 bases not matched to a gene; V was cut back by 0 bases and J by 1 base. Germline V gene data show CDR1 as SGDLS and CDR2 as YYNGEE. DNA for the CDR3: TGTGCCAGCAGCGTAGGGGGACAGGGTTCCTACAATGAGCAGTTCTTC. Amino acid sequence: CASSVGGQGSYNEQFF.